The 15 T cell receptor beta chains below were found in one sample sequenced in a study of shared clonotypes between healthy human individuals. Assay: immunoSEQ multiplex PCR; the TCRdb copy retains only in-frame clones and omits some. Seen here are some 2,000,000 clones, 90% to 97% observed once, and the top ten hold approximately 0.13%. The sequencing sample was made of naive CD4+ T cells sorted from blood. This sample's subset: CD45RA+ positively selected. These receptors all stem from a man between 18 and 35 years old in good health.

This chain joins TRBV7-2 and TRBJ2-2; D is possibly TRBD1 or TRBD2 (5 bases each). Germline V CDR1 and CDR2: SGHTA, FQGNSA. Deletions cut 3 bases from V and 11 bases from J, with 10 bases between. CDR3 length: 12 residues. Here the CDR3 DNA reads TGTGCCAGCAGCTTTGGGACCCCCGAGCTGTTTTTT. As protein: CASSFGTPELFF.

The chain employs TRBV19 and TRBJ2-7; 9 nucleotides line up with TRBD1. The trim removed 4 bases at V and 8 bases at J, leaving 9 bases unmatched. This CDR3 comprises 14 residues. Per the germline V gene, CDR1 is LNHDA and CDR2 is SQIVND (reference sequence). DNA for the CDR3: TGTGCCAGTAGTACCCAAACGACAGGGGGACAGCAGTACTTC. Translated: CASSTQTTGGQQYF.

About this clone itself: Within the sample, other DNA sequences also encode this same CDR3. The rearrangement joins TRBV2 to TRBJ1-4; maybe TRBD1 (6 bases). Trimming took 4 bases from V and 8 from J, leaving 14 bases between them. CDR3 length equals 14 residues. CDR1 is SNHLY and CDR2 is FYNNEI in the germline V gene. The chain's CDR3 is CASSVSGVGEKLFF. As DNA, the CDR3 is TGTGCCAGCAGTGTATCAGGGGTAGGAGAAAAACTGTTTTTT. The full variable domain, rest sourced from reference TRBV2 and TRBJ1-4, is EPEVTQTPSHQVTQMGQEVILRCVPISNHLYFYWYRQILGQKVEFLVSFYNNEISEKSEIFDDQFSVERPDGSNFTLKIRSTKLEDSAMYFCASSVSGVGEKLFFGSGTQLSVL.

The gene calls are TRBV25-1 and TRBJ1-2, with TRBD1 matching over 7 bases. CDR3 length equals 15 residues. The V and J ends lost 5 bases and 4 bases, in that order; junction bases with no gene match: 10. Per the germline V gene, CDR1 is MGHDK and CDR2 is SYGVNS. CDR3 sequence: CASSPQYRDSYGYTF. The DNA for the CDR3 is TGTGCCAGCAGTCCCCAATACCGGGACAGCTATGGCTACACCTTC.

The gene calls are TRBV25-1 and TRBJ1-4; 7 bases line up with TRBD1. Germline trimming cut 6 bases from V and 8 bases from J; bases unmatched to any gene: 12. CDR1 MGHDK and CDR2 SYGVNS come from the germline V gene. The CDR3 spans 15 residues. The CDR3, as DNA: TGTGCCAGCAGAGGGGACAGCCTAAAGGGGGAAAAACTGTTTTTT. Its protein product is CASRGDSLKGEKLFF.

The chain combines TRBV4-3 with TRBJ2-3, with D unresolved. This CDR3 has 17 amino acids. Between the trimmed V and J ends, which lost 4 bases and 4 bases, there was a span of 21 bases. Germline CDR1 and CDR2: LGHNA and YSLEER. The CDR3 protein is CASSLETQKFRSDTQYF. CDR3 nucleotides: TGCGCCAGCAGCCTTGAAACCCAAAAGTTTCGGTCAGATACGCAGTATTTT.

This rearrangement joins TRBV28 to TRBJ2-7; TRBD1 might be the D (6 bases). Germline-derived CDR1 and CDR2 are MDHEN and SYDVKM. Trimming shortened V by 3 bases and J by 3 bases, and 21 bases separated the two germline ends. The CDR3 is 17 amino acids. The CDR3, as DNA: TGTGCCAGCAGTTTTAAGGCAGGGAAAGGGGACAACTACGAGCAGTACTTC. Protein product: CASSFKAGKGDNYEQYF.

The rearrangement joins TRBV5-1 to TRBJ2-2; TRBD2 is a possible D gene (6 bases). Germline lookup yields CDR1 SGHRS and CDR2 YFSETQ. The V end was cut by 5 bases, the J end by 1 base, with 15 bases between. This CDR3 region has 16 residues. CDR3 DNA sequence: TGCGCCAGCAGGGTGGGATGGAGGGAGAACACCGGGGAGCTGTTTTTT. Translation gives CASRVGWRENTGELFF. Supplemented by reference TRBV5-1 and TRBJ2-2, the full variable domain reads KAGVTQTPRYLIKTRGQQVTLSCSPISGHRSVSWYQQTPGQGLQFLFEYFSETQRNKGNFPGRFSGRQFSNSRSEMNVSTLELGDSALYLCASRVGWRENTGELFFGEGSRLTVL.

V is TRBV30 and J is TRBJ2-7, with 7 bases that match TRBD2. The length of the CDR3 is 13 residues. The junction had 7 bases not matched to a gene; V was cut back by 5 bases and J by 3 bases. The germline V gene encodes CDR1 GTSNPN and CDR2 SVGIG (reference sequence). As DNA, the CDR3 is TGTGCCTGGGCGGGAGCGCCGGACTACGAGCAGTACTTC. Translated: CAWAGAPDYEQYF.

The genes are TRBV4-1 and TRBJ1-2; D unresolved. The CDR3 contains 15 residues. Per the germline V gene, CDR1 is MGHRA and CDR2 is YSYEKL. Trimming removed 2 bases from V and 7 bases from J, with 17 bases in between. CDR3 bases: TGCGCCAGCAGCCAACCTGTACGGAGGCTTGGTGGCTACACCTTC. This gives the protein CASSQPVRRLGGYTF.

In the case of this clone: Other nucleotide sequences in the sample specify the same CDR3. V gene TRBV6-5 combines with J gene TRBJ2-2; 10 bases agree with TRBD2. This CDR3 region has 15 residues. V lost 2 bases and J lost 8; bases outside the gene matches: 5. CDR1 is MNHEY, CDR2 SVGAGI, per germline. CDR3 DNA: TGTGCCAGCAGTTACAGCGGGGGGGCCTCGGGGGAGCTGTTTTTT. Protein product: CASSYSGGASGELFF.

V is TRBV11-2 and J is TRBJ1-1; D unclear. The V end lost 1 base, the J end lost 7 bases, and 7 bases lay between the germline ends. The CDR3 consists of 12 residues. Germline CDR1 and CDR2: SGHAT and FQNNGV. Here the CDR3 DNA reads TGTGCCAGCAGCTTAGGAGTGGATGAAGCTTTCTTT. This codes for CASSLGVDEAFF.

The rearrangement joins TRBV5-1 to TRBJ2-7; tentative D call: TRBD2 (6 bases). The CDR3 is made up of 17 amino acids. Between the trimmed V and J ends, which lost 0 bases and 2 bases, there was a span of 18 bases. CDR1 SGHRS and CDR2 YFSETQ come from the germline V gene. Written as DNA, the CDR3 is TGCGCCAGCAGCTTGGCCGTGGCTAGCGTTATCCCCTACGAGCAGTACTTC. Protein sequence: CASSLAVASVIPYEQYF.

This sequence joins TRBV28 and TRBJ1-6; TRBD1 is a possible D gene (5 bases). The CDR3 contains 16 residues. V was shortened by 2 bases and J by 7 bases, with 15 bases between the two germline ends. Germline V CDR1 and CDR2: MDHEN, SYDVKM. The chain's CDR3 is CASSLHTGTANSPLHF. In nucleotides, the CDR3 is TGTGCCAGCAGTTTACATACCGGGACGGCAAATTCACCCCTCCACTTT.

DNA of the CDR3: TGTGCTAGTGGTTCGTCAGGGGGAAAAGGGTACAATGAGCAGTTCTTC. Encoded protein: CASGSSGGKGYNEQFF. This chain connects TRBV12-5 to TRBJ2-1; TRBD1 aligns across 7 bases. Germline V gene lookup returns CDR1 LGHNT and CDR2 FRNRAP. This CDR3 has 16 residues. Unmatched junction bases numbered 10, after V lost 4 bases and J lost 4 bases.